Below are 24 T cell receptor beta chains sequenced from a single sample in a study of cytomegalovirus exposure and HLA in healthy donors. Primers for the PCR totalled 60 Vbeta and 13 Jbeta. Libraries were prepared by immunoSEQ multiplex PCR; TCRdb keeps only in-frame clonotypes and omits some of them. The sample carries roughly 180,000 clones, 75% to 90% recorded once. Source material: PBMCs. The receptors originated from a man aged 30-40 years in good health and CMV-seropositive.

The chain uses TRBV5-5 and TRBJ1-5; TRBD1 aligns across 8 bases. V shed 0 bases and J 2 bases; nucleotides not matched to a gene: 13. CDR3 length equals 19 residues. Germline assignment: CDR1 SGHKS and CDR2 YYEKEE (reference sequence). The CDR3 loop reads CASSLVLGDRGPRNQPQHF. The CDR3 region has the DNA TGTGCCAGCAGCTTGGTACTCGGAGACAGGGGCCCCCGCAATCAGCCCCAGCATTTT.

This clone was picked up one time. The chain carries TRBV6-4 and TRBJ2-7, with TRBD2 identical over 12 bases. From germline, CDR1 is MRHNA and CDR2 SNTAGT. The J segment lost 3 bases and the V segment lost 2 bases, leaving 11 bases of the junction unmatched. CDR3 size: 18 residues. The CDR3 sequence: CASSDPRLAGDGIYEQYF. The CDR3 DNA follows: TGTGCCAGCAGTGACCCCAGACTAGCGGGAGATGGGATCTACGAGCAGTACTTC.

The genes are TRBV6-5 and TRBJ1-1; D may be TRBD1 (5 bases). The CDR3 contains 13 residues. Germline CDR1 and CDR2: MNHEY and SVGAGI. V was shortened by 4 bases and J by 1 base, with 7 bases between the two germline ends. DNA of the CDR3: TGTGCCAGCAGTTTGCAGGGGAACACTGAAGCTTTCTTT. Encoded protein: CASSLQGNTEAFF.

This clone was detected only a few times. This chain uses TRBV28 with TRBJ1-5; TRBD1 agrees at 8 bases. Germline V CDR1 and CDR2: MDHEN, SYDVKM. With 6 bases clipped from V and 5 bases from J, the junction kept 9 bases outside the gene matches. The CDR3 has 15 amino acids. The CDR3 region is CASRPSGGAYQPQHF. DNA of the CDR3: TGTGCCAGCAGACCGTCAGGGGGCGCCTATCAGCCCCAGCATTTT. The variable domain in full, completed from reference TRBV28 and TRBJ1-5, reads DVKVTQSSRYLVKRTGEKVFLECVQDMDHENMFWYRQDPGLGLRLIYFSYDVKMKEKGDIPEGYSVSREKKERFSLILESASTNQTSMYLCASRPSGGAYQPQHFGDGTRLSIL.

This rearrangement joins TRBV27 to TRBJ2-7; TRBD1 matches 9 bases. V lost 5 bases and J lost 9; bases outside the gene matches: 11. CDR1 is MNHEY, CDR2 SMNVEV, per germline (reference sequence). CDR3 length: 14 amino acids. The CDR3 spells CASSMGTGPVGQYF. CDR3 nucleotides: TGTGCCAGCAGTATGGGGACAGGGCCCGTCGGGCAGTACTTC.

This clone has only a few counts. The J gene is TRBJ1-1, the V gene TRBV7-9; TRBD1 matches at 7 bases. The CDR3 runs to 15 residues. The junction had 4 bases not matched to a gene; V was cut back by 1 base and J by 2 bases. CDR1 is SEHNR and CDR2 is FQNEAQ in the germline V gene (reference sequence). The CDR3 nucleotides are TGTGCCAGCAGCTTAGAACAGGGGTACAACACTGAAGCTTTCTTT. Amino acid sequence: CASSLEQGYNTEAFF. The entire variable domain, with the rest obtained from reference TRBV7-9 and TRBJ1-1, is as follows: DTGVSQNPRHKITKRGQNVTFRCDPISEHNRLYWYRQTLGQGPEFLTYFQNEAQLEKSRLLSDRFSAERPKGSFSTLEIQRTEQGDSAMYLCASSLEQGYNTEAFFGQGTRLTVV.

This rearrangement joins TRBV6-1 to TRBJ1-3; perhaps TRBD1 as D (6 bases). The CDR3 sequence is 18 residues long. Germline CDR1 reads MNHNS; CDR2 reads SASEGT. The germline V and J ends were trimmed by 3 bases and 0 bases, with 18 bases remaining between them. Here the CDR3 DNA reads TGTGCCAGCAGTGACCGCGGGCAGGTGGGGGCCTCTGGAAACACCATATATTTT. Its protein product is CASSDRGQVGASGNTIYF.

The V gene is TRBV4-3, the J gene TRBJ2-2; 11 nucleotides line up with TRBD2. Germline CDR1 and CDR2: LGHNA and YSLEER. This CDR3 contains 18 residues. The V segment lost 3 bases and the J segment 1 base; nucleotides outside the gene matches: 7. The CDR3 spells CASSQALAGAQNTGELFF. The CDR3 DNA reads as TGCGCCAGCAGCCAGGCACTAGCGGGGGCCCAGAACACCGGGGAGCTGTTTTTT.

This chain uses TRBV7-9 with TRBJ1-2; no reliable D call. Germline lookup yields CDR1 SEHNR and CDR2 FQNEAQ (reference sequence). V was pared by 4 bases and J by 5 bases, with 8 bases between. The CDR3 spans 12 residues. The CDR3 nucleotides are TGTGCCAGCAGCTCCGTTCCTTATGGCTACACCTTC. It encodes CASSSVPYGYTF.

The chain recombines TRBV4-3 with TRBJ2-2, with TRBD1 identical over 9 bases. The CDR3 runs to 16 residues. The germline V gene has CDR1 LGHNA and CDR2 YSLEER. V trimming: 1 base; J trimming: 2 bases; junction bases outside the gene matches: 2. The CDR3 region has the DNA TGCGCCAGCAGCCAAGGGACAGGGGTTAACACCGGGGAGCTGTTTTTT. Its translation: CASSQGTGVNTGELFF.

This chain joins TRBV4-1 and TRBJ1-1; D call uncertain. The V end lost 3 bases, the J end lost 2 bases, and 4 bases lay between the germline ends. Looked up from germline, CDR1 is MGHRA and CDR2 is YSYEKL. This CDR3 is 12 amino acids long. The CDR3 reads CASSHGNTEAFF. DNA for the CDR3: TGCGCCAGCAGCCATGGCAACACTGAAGCTTTCTTT.

The CDR3 reads CAWSDGGGPNEQFF. The CDR3 DNA is TGTGCCTGGAGTGACGGGGGAGGGCCGAATGAGCAGTTCTTC. J is TRBJ2-1 and V is TRBV30, with TRBD2 matching 7 bases. The CDR3 is made up of 14 amino acids. The germline gives CDR1 GTSNPN, CDR2 SVGIG (reference sequence). Losses at the gene ends were 1 base for V and 7 bases for J; bases not matched to a gene: 7.

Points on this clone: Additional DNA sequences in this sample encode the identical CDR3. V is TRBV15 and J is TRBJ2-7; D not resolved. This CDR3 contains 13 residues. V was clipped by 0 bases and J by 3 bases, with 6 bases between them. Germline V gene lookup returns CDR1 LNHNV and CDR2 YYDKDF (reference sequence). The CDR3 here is CATSRDLGYEQYF. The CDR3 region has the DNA TGTGCCACCAGCAGAGATCTCGGCTACGAGCAGTACTTC.

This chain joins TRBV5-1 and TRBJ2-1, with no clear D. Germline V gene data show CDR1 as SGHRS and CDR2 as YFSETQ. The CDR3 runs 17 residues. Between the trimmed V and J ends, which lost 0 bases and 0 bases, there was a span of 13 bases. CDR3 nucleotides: TGCGCCAGCAGCTTGGTCCTGCCCGCGATCTCCTACAATGAGCAGTTCTTC. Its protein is CASSLVLPAISYNEQFF.

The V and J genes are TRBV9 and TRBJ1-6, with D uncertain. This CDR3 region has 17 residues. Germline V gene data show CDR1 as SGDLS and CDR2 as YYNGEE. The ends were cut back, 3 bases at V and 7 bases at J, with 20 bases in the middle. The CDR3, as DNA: TGTGCCAGCAGCGAACAGTGGCCGAGGGTGGACAATTCACCCCTCCACTTT. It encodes CASSEQWPRVDNSPLHF.

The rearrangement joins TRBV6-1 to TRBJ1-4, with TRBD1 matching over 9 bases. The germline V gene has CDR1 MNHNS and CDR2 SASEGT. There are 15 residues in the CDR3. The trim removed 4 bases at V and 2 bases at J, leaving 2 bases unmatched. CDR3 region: CASSVDRGTNEKLFF. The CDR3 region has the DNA TGTGCCAGCAGTGTAGACAGGGGGACTAATGAAAAACTGTTTTTT.

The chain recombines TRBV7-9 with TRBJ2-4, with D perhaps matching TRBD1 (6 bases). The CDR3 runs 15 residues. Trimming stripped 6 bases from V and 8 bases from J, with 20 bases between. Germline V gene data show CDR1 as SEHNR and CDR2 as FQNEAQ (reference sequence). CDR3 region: CASRQIRDTNDIQYF. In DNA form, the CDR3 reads TGTGCCAGCAGGCAGATCCGGGACACTAACGACATTCAGTACTTC.

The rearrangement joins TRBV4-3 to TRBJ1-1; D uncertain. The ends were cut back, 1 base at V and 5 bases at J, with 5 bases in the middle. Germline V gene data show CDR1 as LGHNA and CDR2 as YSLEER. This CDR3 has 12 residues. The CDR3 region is CASSQGRTEAFF. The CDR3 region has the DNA TGCGCCAGCAGCCAAGGCCGGACTGAAGCTTTCTTT.

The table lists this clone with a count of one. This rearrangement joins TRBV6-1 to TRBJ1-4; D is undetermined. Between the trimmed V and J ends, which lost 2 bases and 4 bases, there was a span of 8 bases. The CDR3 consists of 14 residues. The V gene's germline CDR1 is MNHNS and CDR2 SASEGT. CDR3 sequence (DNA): TGTGCCAGCAGTGAAAGAGGGAATAATGAAAAACTGTTTTTT. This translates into CASSERGNNEKLFF.

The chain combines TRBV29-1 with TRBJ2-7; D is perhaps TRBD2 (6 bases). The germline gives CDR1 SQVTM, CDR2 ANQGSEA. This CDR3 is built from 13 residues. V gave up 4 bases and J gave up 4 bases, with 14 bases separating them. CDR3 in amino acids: CSVVPGRSYEQYF. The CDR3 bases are TGCAGCGTTGTGCCAGGGAGGTCTTACGAGCAGTACTTC.

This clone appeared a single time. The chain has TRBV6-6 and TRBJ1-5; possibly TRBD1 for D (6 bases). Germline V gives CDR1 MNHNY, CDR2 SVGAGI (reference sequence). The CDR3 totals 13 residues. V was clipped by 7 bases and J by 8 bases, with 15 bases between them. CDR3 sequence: CASTGTGREPQHF. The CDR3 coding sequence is TGTGCCAGCACGGGAACAGGGAGGGAGCCCCAGCATTTT.

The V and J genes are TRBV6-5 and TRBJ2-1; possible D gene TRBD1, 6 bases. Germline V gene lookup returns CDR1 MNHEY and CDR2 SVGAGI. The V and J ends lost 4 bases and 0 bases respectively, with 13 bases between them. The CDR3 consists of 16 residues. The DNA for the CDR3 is TGTGCCAGCAGTTCAGACAGGACCAGCTCCTACAATGAGCAGTTCTTC. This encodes CASSSDRTSSYNEQFF.

The CDR3 protein is CASSLDAGDSSGNTIYF. CDR3 bases: TGCGCCAGCAGCTTGGATGCAGGGGACAGCTCTGGAAACACCATATATTTT. V usage is TRBV5-1 and J usage is TRBJ1-3; 7 bases map to TRBD1. J was trimmed by 0 bases and V by 0 bases; bases with no gene match: 6. Germline CDR1 SGHRS, CDR2 YFSETQ. The length of the CDR3 is 17 residues. Supplemented by reference TRBV5-1 and TRBJ1-3, the full variable domain reads KAGVTQTPRYLIKTRGQQVTLSCSPISGHRSVSWYQQTPGQGLQFLFEYFSETQRNKGNFPGRFSGRQFSNSRSEMNVSTLELGDSALYLCASSLDAGDSSGNTIYFGEGSWLTVV.

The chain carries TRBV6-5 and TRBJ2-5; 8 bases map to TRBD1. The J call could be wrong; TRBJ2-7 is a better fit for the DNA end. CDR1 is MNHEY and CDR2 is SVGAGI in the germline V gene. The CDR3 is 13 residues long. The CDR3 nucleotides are TGTGCCAGCAGGAGGGACAGGACCTACGAGCAGTACTTC. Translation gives CASRRDRTYEQYF.